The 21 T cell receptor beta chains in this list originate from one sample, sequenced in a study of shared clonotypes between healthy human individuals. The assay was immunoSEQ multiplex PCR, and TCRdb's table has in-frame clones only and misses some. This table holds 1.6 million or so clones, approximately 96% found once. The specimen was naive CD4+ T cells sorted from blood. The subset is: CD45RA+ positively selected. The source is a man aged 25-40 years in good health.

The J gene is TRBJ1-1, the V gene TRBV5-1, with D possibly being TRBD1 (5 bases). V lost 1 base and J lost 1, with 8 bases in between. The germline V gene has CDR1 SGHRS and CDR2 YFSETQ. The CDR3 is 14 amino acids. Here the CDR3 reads CASSLLQGNTEAFF. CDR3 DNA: TGCGCCAGCAGCTTGCTTCAGGGGAACACTGAAGCTTTCTTT.

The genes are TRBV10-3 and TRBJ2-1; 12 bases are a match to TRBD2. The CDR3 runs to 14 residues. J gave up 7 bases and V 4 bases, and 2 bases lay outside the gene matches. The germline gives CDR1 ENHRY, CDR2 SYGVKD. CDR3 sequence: CAISVTSGSNEQFF. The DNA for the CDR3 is TGTGCCATCAGTGTGACTAGCGGGAGTAATGAGCAGTTCTTC.

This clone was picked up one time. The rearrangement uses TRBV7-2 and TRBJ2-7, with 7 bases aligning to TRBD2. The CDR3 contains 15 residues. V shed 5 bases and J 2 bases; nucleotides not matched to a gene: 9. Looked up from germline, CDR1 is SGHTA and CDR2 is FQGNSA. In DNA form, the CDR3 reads TGTGCCAGCAGCCCCCCCCGGGGGAGGGCCTACGAGCAGTACTTC. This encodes CASSPPRGRAYEQYF.

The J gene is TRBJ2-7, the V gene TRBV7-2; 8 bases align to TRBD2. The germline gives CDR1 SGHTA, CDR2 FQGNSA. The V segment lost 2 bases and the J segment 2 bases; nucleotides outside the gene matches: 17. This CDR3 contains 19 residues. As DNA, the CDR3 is TGTGCCAGCAGCTTACGTCCGTGGTGGAGCGGGAGTCCTACCTACGAGCAGTACTTC. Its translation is CASSLRPWWSGSPTYEQYF.

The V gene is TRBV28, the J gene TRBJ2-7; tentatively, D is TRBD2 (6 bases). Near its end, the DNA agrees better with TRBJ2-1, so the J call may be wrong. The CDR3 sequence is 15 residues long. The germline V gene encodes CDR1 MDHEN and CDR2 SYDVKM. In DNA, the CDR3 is TGTGCCAGCTGTCCGTTTGGTGGCGGGAACAATGAGCAGTTCTTC. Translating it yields CASCPFGGGNNEQFF.

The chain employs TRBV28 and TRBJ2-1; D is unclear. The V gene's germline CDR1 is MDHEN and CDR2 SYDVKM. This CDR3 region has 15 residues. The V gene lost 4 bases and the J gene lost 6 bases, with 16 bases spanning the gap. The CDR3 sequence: CASSWAQIGVNEQFF. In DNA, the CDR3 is TGTGCCAGCAGTTGGGCCCAGATCGGAGTCAATGAGCAGTTCTTC. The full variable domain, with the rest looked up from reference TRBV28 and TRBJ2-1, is DVKVTQSSRYLVKRTGEKVFLECVQDMDHENMFWYRQDPGLGLRLIYFSYDVKMKEKGDIPEGYSVSREKKERFSLILESASTNQTSMYLCASSWAQIGVNEQFFGPGTRLTVL.

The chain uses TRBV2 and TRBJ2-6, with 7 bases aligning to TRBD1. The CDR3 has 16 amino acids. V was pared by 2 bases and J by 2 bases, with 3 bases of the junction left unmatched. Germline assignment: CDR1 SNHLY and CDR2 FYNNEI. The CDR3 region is CASSERDRTGANVLTF. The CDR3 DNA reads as TGTGCCAGCAGTGAAAGGGACAGAACTGGGGCCAACGTCCTGACTTTC.

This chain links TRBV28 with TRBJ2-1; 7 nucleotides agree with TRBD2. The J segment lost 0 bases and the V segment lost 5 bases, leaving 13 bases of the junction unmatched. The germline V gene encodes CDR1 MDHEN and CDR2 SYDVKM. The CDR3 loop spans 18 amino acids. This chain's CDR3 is CASSPWWEGLSSYNEQFF. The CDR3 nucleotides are TGTGCCAGCAGTCCGTGGTGGGAGGGACTAAGCTCCTACAATGAGCAGTTCTTC.

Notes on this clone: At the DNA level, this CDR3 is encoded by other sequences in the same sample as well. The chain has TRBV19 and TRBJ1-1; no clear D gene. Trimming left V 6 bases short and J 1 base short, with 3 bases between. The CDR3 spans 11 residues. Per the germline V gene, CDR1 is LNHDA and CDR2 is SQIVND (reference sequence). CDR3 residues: CASSKNTEAFF. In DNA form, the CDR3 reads TGTGCCAGTAGCAAGAACACTGAAGCTTTCTTT.

In DNA, the CDR3 is TGTGCCAGCAGCTTATTTCCTGGACAGCGAGCGAACACCGGGGAGCTGTTTTTT. Protein: CASSLFPGQRANTGELFF. The chain joins TRBV7-8 to TRBJ2-2, with D maybe TRBD1 (6 bases). Germline V lookup: CDR1 SGHVS, CDR2 FQNEAQ. This CDR3 is 18 amino acids long. Between the trimmed V and J ends, which lost 2 bases and 0 bases, there was a span of 16 bases. The full variable domain, with the rest looked up from reference TRBV7-8 and TRBJ2-2, is GAGVSQSPRYKVAKRGQDVALRCDPISGHVSLFWYQQALGQGPEFLTYFQNEAQLDKSGLPSDRFFAERPEGSVSTLKIQRTQQEDSAVYLCASSLFPGQRANTGELFFGEGSRLTVL.

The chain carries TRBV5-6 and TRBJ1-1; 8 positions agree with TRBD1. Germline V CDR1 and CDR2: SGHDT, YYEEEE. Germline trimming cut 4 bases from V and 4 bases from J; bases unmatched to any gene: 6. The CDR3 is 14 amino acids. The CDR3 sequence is CASSIGQGGTEAFF. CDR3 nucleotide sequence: TGTGCCAGCAGCATCGGACAGGGTGGCACTGAAGCTTTCTTT.

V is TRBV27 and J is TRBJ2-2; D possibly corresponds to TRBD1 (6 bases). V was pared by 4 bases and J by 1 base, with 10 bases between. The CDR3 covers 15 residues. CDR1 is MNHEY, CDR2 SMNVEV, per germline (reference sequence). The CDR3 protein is CASSSEGQNTGELFF. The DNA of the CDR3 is TGTGCCAGCAGTTCCGAGGGACAGAACACCGGGGAGCTGTTTTTT.

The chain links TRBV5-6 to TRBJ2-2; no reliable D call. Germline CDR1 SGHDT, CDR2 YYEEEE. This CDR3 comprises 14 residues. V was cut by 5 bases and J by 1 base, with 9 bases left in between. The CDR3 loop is CASRMTGNTGELFF. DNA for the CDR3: TGTGCCAGCAGGATGACGGGGAACACCGGGGAGCTGTTTTTT.

The CDR3 here is CAWSVGLAGGEQFF. The DNA for the CDR3 is TGTGCCTGGAGTGTAGGGCTAGCAGGAGGTGAGCAGTTCTTC. The J gene is TRBJ2-1, the V gene TRBV30; a possible D gene is TRBD2 (5 bases). V lost 0 bases, J lost 9 bases, and 15 bases lay in between. The CDR3 length is 14 residues. Germline CDR1 reads GTSNPN; CDR2 reads SVGIG (reference sequence).

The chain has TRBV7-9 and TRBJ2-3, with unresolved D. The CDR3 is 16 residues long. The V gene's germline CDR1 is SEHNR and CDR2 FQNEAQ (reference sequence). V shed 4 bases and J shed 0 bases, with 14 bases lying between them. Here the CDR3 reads CASSSLVGGSTDTQYF. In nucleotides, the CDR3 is TGTGCCAGCAGCTCCCTCGTGGGCGGTAGCACAGATACGCAGTATTTT.

CDR3 sequence: CASRDSANYGYTF. CDR3 nucleotide sequence: TGTGCCTCCCGGGACAGTGCTAACTATGGCTACACCTTC. The V gene is TRBV6-5, the J gene TRBJ1-2; 7 bases line up with TRBD1. Per the germline V gene, CDR1 is MNHEY and CDR2 is SVGAGI. CDR3 length: 13 amino acids. Unmatched junction bases numbered 6, after V lost 11 bases and J lost 0 bases.

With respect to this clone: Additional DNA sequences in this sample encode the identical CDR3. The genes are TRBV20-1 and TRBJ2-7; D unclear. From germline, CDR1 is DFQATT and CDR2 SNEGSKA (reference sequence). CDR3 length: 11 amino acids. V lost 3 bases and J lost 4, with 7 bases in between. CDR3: CSASTGYEQYF. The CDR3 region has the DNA TGCAGTGCTAGTACGGGTTACGAGCAGTACTTC.

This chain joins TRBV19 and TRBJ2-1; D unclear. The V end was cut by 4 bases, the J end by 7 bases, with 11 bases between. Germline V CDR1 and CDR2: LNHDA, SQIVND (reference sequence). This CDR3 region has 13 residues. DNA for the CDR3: TGTGCCAGTAGTAATACGGGTGTAAATGAGCAGTTCTTC. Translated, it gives CASSNTGVNEQFF.

CDR3 residues: CASSSGTSGFYEQYF. In DNA, the CDR3 is TGTGCCAGCAGTTCCGGGACTAGCGGTTTCTACGAGCAGTACTTC. The J gene is TRBJ2-7, the V gene TRBV28; 11 bases fit TRBD2. Trimming removed 4 bases from V and 3 bases from J; junction bases left unmatched: 5. This CDR3 comprises 15 residues. The germline V gene has CDR1 MDHEN and CDR2 SYDVKM. Full variable domain (rest looked up from reference TRBV28 and TRBJ2-7): DVKVTQSSRYLVKRTGEKVFLECVQDMDHENMFWYRQDPGLGLRLIYFSYDVKMKEKGDIPEGYSVSREKKERFSLILESASTNQTSMYLCASSSGTSGFYEQYFGPGTRLTVT.

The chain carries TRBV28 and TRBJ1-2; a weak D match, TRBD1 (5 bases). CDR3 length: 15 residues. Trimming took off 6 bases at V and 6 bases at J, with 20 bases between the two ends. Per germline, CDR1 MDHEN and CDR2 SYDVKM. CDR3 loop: CASRSPPAQADGYTF. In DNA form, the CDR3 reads TGTGCCAGCAGGTCGCCCCCGGCACAGGCCGATGGCTACACCTTC.

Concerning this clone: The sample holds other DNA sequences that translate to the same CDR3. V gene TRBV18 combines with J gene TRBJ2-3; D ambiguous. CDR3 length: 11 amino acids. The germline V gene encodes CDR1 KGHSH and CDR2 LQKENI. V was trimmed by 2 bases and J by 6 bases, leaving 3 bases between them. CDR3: CASSPFDTQYF. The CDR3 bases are TGTGCCAGCTCACCATTCGATACGCAGTATTTT. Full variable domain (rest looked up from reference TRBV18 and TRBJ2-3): NAGVMQNPRHLVRRRGQEARLRCSPMKGHSHVYWYRQLPEEGLKFMVYLQKENIIDESGMPKERFSAEFPKEGPSILRIQQVVRGDSAAYFCASSPFDTQYFGPGTRLTVL.